Shown below are 23 T cell receptor beta chains from a single sample sequenced in a study of blood T cell repertoires in COVID-19. Sequenced by immunoSEQ multiplex PCR; TCRdb stores in-frame clones only, minus some. The sample contains 270,000 or so clones, under 90% of which appear only once. Sequenced: peripheral blood. Receptors originate from a woman aged 50 to 60 who had recovered from COVID-19.

This clone was picked up one time. V is TRBV28 and J is TRBJ2-7; 8 bases are shared with TRBD1. Germline trimming cut 4 bases from V and 7 bases from J; bases unmatched to any gene: 12. There are 15 residues in the CDR3. Germline loops: CDR1 MDHEN, CDR2 SYDVKM. The DNA of the CDR3 is TGTGCCAGCAGTTCCGGACAGGGTTCATCGAGGGAGCAGTACTTC. Its translation: CASSSGQGSSREQYF.

This chain uses TRBV27 with TRBJ2-7, with a tentative D call TRBD2 (5 bases). Per the germline V gene, CDR1 is MNHEY and CDR2 is SMNVEV (reference sequence). This CDR3 has 18 amino acids. The germline V and J ends were trimmed by 2 bases and 0 bases, with 20 bases remaining between them. The CDR3 spells CASSLNHRSALSSYEQYF. CDR3 sequence (DNA): TGTGCCAGCAGTTTAAATCACCGTAGCGCCTTGAGCTCCTACGAGCAGTACTTC.

The chain recombines TRBV5-5 with TRBJ1-2; possible D gene TRBD1, 6 bases. V lost 4 bases to trimming and J lost 4 bases, with 14 bases between them. The germline CDR1 and CDR2 sequences are SGHKS and YYEKEE (reference sequence). The CDR3 consists of 14 residues. The CDR3 spells CASSRPGQPYGYTF. The CDR3 region has the DNA TGTGCCAGCAGCAGACCAGGACAGCCCTATGGCTACACCTTC. The variable domain in full, with the rest retrieved from reference TRBV5-5 and TRBJ1-2, is DAGVTQSPTHLIKTRGQQVTLRCSPISGHKSVSWYQQVLGQGPQFIFQYYEKEERGRGNFPDRFSARQFPNYSSELNVNALLLGDSALYLCASSRPGQPYGYTFGSGTRLTVV.

V gene TRBV7-2 combines with J gene TRBJ2-5, with TRBD2 matching over 10 bases. The CDR3 has 15 amino acids. Germline trimming cut 1 base from V and 5 bases from J; bases unmatched to any gene: 4. Per germline, CDR1 SGHTA and CDR2 FQGNSA. The CDR3 nucleotides read TGTGCCAGCAGCTTAGAACTAGCGGGACGGGAGACCCAGTACTTC. Protein: CASSLELAGRETQYF.

The chain joins TRBV4-1 to TRBJ2-1, with TRBD2 matching 8 bases. The CDR3 covers 17 residues. Germline loops: CDR1 MGHRA, CDR2 YSYEKL. V lost 5 bases and J lost 5; bases outside the gene matches: 14. CDR3: CASSRSWVGREDNEQFF. CDR3 coding DNA: TGCGCCAGCAGCAGATCCTGGGTGGGGCGGGAGGACAATGAGCAGTTCTTC.

The table lists this clone with a count of one. The chain recombines TRBV27 with TRBJ2-7; D perhaps matches TRBD1 (5 bases). Germline CDR1 is MNHEY and CDR2 is SMNVEV (reference sequence). The ends were cut back, 5 bases at V and 1 base at J, with 12 bases in the middle. The CDR3 is 14 residues long. CDR3 DNA sequence: TGTGCCAGCAGTGTCGGTCAGGGATCCTACGAGCAGTACTTC. Translating gives CASSVGQGSYEQYF.

The chain couples TRBV5-1 to TRBJ2-1; 9 positions agree with TRBD2. Germline loops: CDR1 SGHRS, CDR2 YFSETQ. This CDR3 has 17 amino acids. V dropped 4 bases and J dropped 0; count of bases not matched to a gene: 8. CDR3 in amino acids: CASSRWSSGSSYNEQFF. CDR3 coding DNA: TGCGCCAGCAGCCGATGGAGTAGCGGGAGCTCCTACAATGAGCAGTTCTTC.

The V and J genes are TRBV6-2 or TRBV6-3 and TRBJ1-2, with 8 bases lining up with TRBD1. Germline CDR1 and CDR2: MNHEY and SVGEGT. The CDR3 contains 16 residues. J lost 4 bases, V lost 5 bases, and 12 bases had no gene match. CDR3 in DNA: TGTGCCAGCAGTGACCCCGGACAGGGCTCTACCTATGGCTACACCTTC. The encoded protein is CASSDPGQGSTYGYTF.

V and J are TRBV7-9 and TRBJ2-1, with 12 bases that match TRBD2. This CDR3 comprises 18 residues. Germline assignment: CDR1 SEHNR and CDR2 FQNEAQ (reference sequence). V lost 2 bases to trimming and J lost 4 bases; unmatched junction nucleotides: 9. CDR3 sequence: CASSLYASGRGGYNEQFF. CDR3 in DNA: TGTGCCAGCAGCTTATACGCTAGCGGGAGGGGAGGGTACAATGAGCAGTTCTTC.

The chain recombines TRBV19 with TRBJ2-3; the D gene is possibly TRBD1 (6 bases). Trimming pared 4 bases from V and 5 bases from J, leaving 19 bases between. Per the germline V gene, CDR1 is LNHDA and CDR2 is SQIVND (reference sequence). The CDR3 totals 16 residues. DNA of the CDR3: TGTGCCAGTAGTACCCAGGGGCCCTCCTTGGGAGATACGCAGTATTTT. Protein sequence: CASSTQGPSLGDTQYF.

The chain uses TRBV9 and TRBJ1-1; 7 bases fit TRBD1. This CDR3 is built from 15 residues. Germline assignment: CDR1 SGDLS and CDR2 YYNGEE. V gave up 2 bases and J gave up 3 bases; unmatched junction bases: 7. CDR3 DNA: TGTGCCAGCAGCGTTTCAGGGGGTTCGTACACTGAAGCTTTCTTT. As protein: CASSVSGGSYTEAFF.

The V call is TRBV7-8, the J call TRBJ2-3; 12 nucleotides line up with TRBD2. V was clipped by 4 bases and J by 3 bases; unmatched bases: 11. Germline lookup yields CDR1 SGHVS and CDR2 FQNEAQ. The CDR3 length is 18 residues. This CDR3 reads CASSSTSGGGLMTDTQYF. The DNA of the CDR3 is TGTGCCAGCAGCTCGACTAGCGGGGGTGGGTTAATGACAGATACGCAGTATTTT. Full variable domain (rest looked up from reference TRBV7-8 and TRBJ2-3): GAGVSQSPRYKVAKRGQDVALRCDPISGHVSLFWYQQALGQGPEFLTYFQNEAQLDKSGLPSDRFFAERPEGSVSTLKIQRTQQEDSAVYLCASSSTSGGGLMTDTQYFGPGTRLTVL.

This clone has a single count. The J gene is TRBJ1-2, the V gene TRBV27; TRBD1 is a possible D gene (5 bases). The CDR3 is 14 amino acids. V gave up 5 bases and J gave up 5 bases, with 15 bases separating them. The germline V gene encodes CDR1 MNHEY and CDR2 SMNVEV (reference sequence). CDR3 bases: TGTGCCAGCAGTATGGGGGACTCGAGGTATGGCTACACCTTC. This encodes CASSMGDSRYGYTF.

This clone was seen ten or more times. The rearrangement links TRBV7-3 to TRBJ2-1, with D maybe TRBD2 (5 bases). Germline CDR1 is SGHTA and CDR2 is FQGTGA. CDR3 length: 15 amino acids. With 4 bases removed from V and 6 bases from J, the gap between germline ends came to 16 bases. CDR3 DNA: TGTGCCAGCAGCTCTGAAGAGCGGCCCAGCAATGAGCAGTTCTTC. Its protein product is CASSSEERPSNEQFF.

J is TRBJ1-1 and V is TRBV24-1; D is possibly TRBD1 (5 bases). Germline loops: CDR1 KGHDR, CDR2 SFDVKD. The CDR3 runs 14 residues. Trimming pared 6 bases from V and 6 bases from J, leaving 16 bases between. The CDR3 nucleotides are TGTGCCACCAGTCAAAGCAGGGAAGGCTCTGAAGCTTTCTTT. Translated, it gives CATSQSREGSEAFF.

This clone was counted a single time. The CDR3 is CASSFLNRESDYGYTF. The CDR3 DNA reads TGTGCCAGCAGCTTCCTCAACAGGGAATCCGACTATGGCTACACCTTC. The rearrangement uses TRBV5-4 and TRBJ1-2; D is perhaps TRBD1 (6 bases). CDR3 length: 16 residues. Between the trimmed V and J ends, which lost 2 bases and 3 bases, there was a span of 17 bases. CDR1 is SGHNT, CDR2 YYREEE, per germline (reference sequence).

This chain links TRBV19 with TRBJ2-1; no firm D call. The CDR3 is 13 residues long. CDR1 is LNHDA, CDR2 SQIVND, per germline (reference sequence). V lost 5 bases to trimming and J lost 0 bases, with 5 bases between them. The CDR3 spells CASSLFSYNEQFF. CDR3 bases: TGTGCCAGTAGTCTCTTCTCCTACAATGAGCAGTTCTTC.

This clone was observed a single time. The chain employs TRBV7-2 and TRBJ2-1; D possibly corresponds to TRBD2 (6 bases). V was trimmed by 5 bases and J by 8 bases, leaving 19 bases between them. Germline CDR1 SGHTA, CDR2 FQGNSA. The CDR3 has 15 amino acids. CDR3 in DNA: TGTGCCAGCAGCGGGGGTCCCGCCCGCGGGGATGAGCAGTTCTTC. Its translation: CASSGGPARGDEQFF. Full variable domain (missing parts from reference TRBV7-2 and TRBJ2-1): GAGVSQSPSNKVTEKGKDVELRCDPISGHTALYWYRQSLGQGLEFLIYFQGNSAPDKSGLPSDRFSAERTGGSVSTLTIQRTQQEDSAVYLCASSGGPARGDEQFFGPGTRLTVL.

The rearrangement links TRBV11-2 to TRBJ2-7, with D possibly TRBD1 on 6 matching bases. The V and J ends lost 3 bases and 3 bases respectively, with 27 bases between them. This CDR3 spans 19 amino acids. CDR1 and CDR2 from the germline V gene are SGHAT and FQNNGV. The CDR3 region has the DNA TGTGCCAGCAGCTTGAGCAGGGGAAGAACTAATATGGGGCTCTACGAGCAGTACTTC. This codes for CASSLSRGRTNMGLYEQYF.

The table lists this clone with a count of one. The chain links TRBV19 to TRBJ1-5, with TRBD1 identical over 7 bases. This CDR3 region has 16 residues. CDR1 LNHDA and CDR2 SQIVND come from the germline V gene (reference sequence). V gave up 4 bases and J gave up 9 bases; unmatched junction bases: 15. The CDR3 reads CASSTQGVGRSSPQHF. The CDR3 nucleotides are TGTGCCAGTAGTACTCAGGGGGTCGGTCGCTCTTCGCCCCAGCATTTT.

The genes are TRBV4-2 and TRBJ2-7, with TRBD2 matching 7 bases. The V segment lost 2 bases and the J segment 1 base; nucleotides outside the gene matches: 8. The germline V gene encodes CDR1 LGHNA and CDR2 YNFKEQ. CDR3 length: 16 residues. CDR3 protein: CASSQRSAGESYEQYF. As DNA, the CDR3 is TGTGCCAGCAGCCAAAGGTCGGCGGGAGAATCCTACGAGCAGTACTTC.

The chain employs TRBV9 and TRBJ1-4, with D uncertain. The CDR3 contains 14 residues. Trimming removed 0 bases at V and 0 bases at J, with 3 bases between. Germline V CDR1 and CDR2: SGDLS, YYNGEE. CDR3 loop: CASSVAATNEKLFF. In nucleotides, the CDR3 is TGTGCCAGCAGCGTAGCTGCAACTAATGAAAAACTGTTTTTT. The full variable domain, with the rest looked up from reference TRBV9 and TRBJ1-4, is DSGVTQTPKHLITATGQRVTLRCSPRSGDLSVYWYQQSLDQGLQFLIQYYNGEERAKGNILERFSAQQFPDLHSELNLSSLELGDSALYFCASSVAATNEKLFFGSGTQLSVL.

V usage is TRBV10-3 and J usage is TRBJ1-4; 8 bases match TRBD1. The ends lost 0 bases at V and 2 bases at J; junction bases unmatched: 2. The CDR3 runs 16 residues. The V gene's germline CDR1 is ENHRY and CDR2 SYGVKD. The CDR3 here is CAISESAGGTNEKLFF. The CDR3 DNA reads TGTGCCATCAGTGAGTCGGCAGGGGGCACTAATGAAAAACTGTTTTTT.